This entry lists 13 T cell receptor beta chains sequenced from one sample in a study of response to subunit inactivated influenza vaccine. TCRdb used MiXCR to reprocess the RT-PCR reads, holding one entry per CDR3 protein. The sample includes about 650,000 distinct CDR3 sequences, approximately 14% of them seen just once. Here the sequenced sample was PBMCs from blood, taken 14 to 15 days before vaccination. All receptors come from a man aged 45-65 years who received an inactivated influenza vaccine.

The rearrangement joins TRBV12-3 or TRBV12-4 to TRBJ2-7; TRBD1 or TRBD2 may be the D gene (5 bases each). This CDR3 is 14 amino acids long. V lost 3 bases and J 2 bases, leaving 11 bases between the germline ends. CDR3 DNA: TGTGCCAGCAGTTTCGATGGGGGAACCTACGAGCAGTACTTC. This codes for CASSFDGGTYEQYF.

This clonotype has at least ten counts. The chain employs TRBV5-6 and TRBJ1-2; TRBD1 might be the D (6 bases). Germline loops: CDR1 SGHDT, CDR2 YYEEEE. This CDR3 comprises 15 residues. V was clipped by 3 bases and J by 4 bases, with 16 bases between them. The DNA for the CDR3 is TGTGCCAGCAGCTCGAGTGGGGGGGCCCTCTATGGCTACACCTTC. Translation: CASSSSGGALYGYTF. Using reference TRBV5-6 and TRBJ1-2 for the parts outside the CDR3, the full variable domain is DAGVTQSPTHLIKTRGQQVTLRCSPKSGHDTVSWYQQALGQGPQFIFQYYEEEERQRGNFPDRFSGHQFPNYSSELNVNALLLGDSALYLCASSSSGGALYGYTFGSGTRLTVV.

This clonotype has only a few counts. The chain carries TRBV5-1 and TRBJ2-7, with 12 bases lining up with TRBD2. With 5 bases clipped from V and 5 bases from J, the junction kept 11 bases outside the gene matches. Germline V gene lookup returns CDR1 SGHRS and CDR2 YFSETQ. The CDR3 is made up of 16 amino acids. The CDR3 DNA sequence: TGCGCCAGCAGTAGCACGACTAGCGGGAGTTCCAACGAGCAGTACTTC. Amino acid sequence: CASSSTTSGSSNEQYF.

The V gene is TRBV10-3, the J gene TRBJ2-7; 7 bases are shared with TRBD1. CDR3 length: 15 amino acids. The germline gives CDR1 ENHRY, CDR2 SYGVKD. The junction had 7 bases not matched to a gene; V was cut back by 3 bases and J by 2 bases. The CDR3 loop reads CAISEQGGKAYEQYF. In DNA, the CDR3 is TGTGCCATCAGTGAACAAGGGGGCAAAGCCTACGAGCAGTACTTC.

The CDR3 nucleotides read TGCGCCAGCAGCTTGTTTAGGACACCGAATTATGGCTACACCTTC. Translated, it gives CASSLFRTPNYGYTF. The rearrangement uses TRBV5-1 and TRBJ1-2; D perhaps matches TRBD1 (5 bases). Germline-derived CDR1 and CDR2 are SGHRS and YFSETQ. The CDR3 consists of 15 residues. With 1 base removed from V and 5 bases from J, the gap between germline ends came to 15 bases.

This clonotype was counted ten times or more. This rearrangement joins TRBV7-2 to TRBJ2-7; 12 bases are a match to TRBD1. Germline V gene lookup returns CDR1 SGHTA and CDR2 FQGNSA. The CDR3 is 15 residues long. J was trimmed by 9 bases and V by 7 bases; bases with no gene match: 13. CDR3 residues: CASTTGGTGGAVQYF. Here the CDR3 DNA reads TGTGCCAGCACAACCGGCGGGACAGGGGGCGCCGTGCAGTACTTC.

This clonotype has ten or more counts. This sequence joins TRBV7-8 and TRBJ1-2; D is undetermined. In germline, CDR1 is SGHVS, CDR2 FQNEAQ. V was trimmed by 2 bases and J by 2 bases, leaving 12 bases between them. The CDR3 covers 15 residues. The CDR3 coding sequence is TGTGCCAGCAGCTTAAGTCCGGGTGGGAACTATGGCTACACCTTC. Translating it yields CASSLSPGGNYGYTF.

This clonotype was found a few times. The rearrangement joins TRBV20-1 to TRBJ2-7, with D hard to call. The CDR3 is made up of 14 amino acids. The germline gives CDR1 DFQATT, CDR2 SNEGSKA (reference sequence). Between the trimmed V and J ends, which lost 0 bases and 0 bases, there was a span of 9 bases. DNA for the CDR3: TGCAGTGCTAGAGATAATAGGGCCTCCTACGAGCAGTACTTC. Encoded protein: CSARDNRASYEQYF.

This chain connects TRBV12-3 or TRBV12-4 to TRBJ2-3; 11 bases fit TRBD2. The V and J ends lost 6 bases and 2 bases, in that order; junction bases with no gene match: 4. The CDR3 has 15 amino acids. The CDR3 DNA reads TGTGCCAGCAGAAGACTAGCGGGGATCACAGATACGCAGTATTTT. As protein: CASRRLAGITDTQYF.

V is TRBV6-2 or TRBV6-3 and J is TRBJ2-7; TRBD1 matches 9 bases. The V gene's germline CDR1 is MNHEY and CDR2 SVGEGT. The CDR3 is made up of 14 amino acids. V lost 6 bases and J lost 1; bases outside the gene matches: 4. CDR3 bases: TGTGCCAGCAGGATGGACAGGGGATCCTACGAGCAGTACTTC. Amino acids: CASRMDRGSYEQYF.

V gene TRBV5-1 combines with J gene TRBJ2-1, with 13 bases aligning to TRBD2. Trimming took 2 bases from V and 10 from J; bases not matched to a gene: 9. CDR3 size: 16 residues. Germline V gene lookup returns CDR1 SGHRS and CDR2 YFSETQ. CDR3 DNA: TGCGCCAGCAGCTTCACTAGCGGGGGGGCTTTCTTCGAGCAGTTCTTC. It is translated as CASSFTSGGAFFEQFF.

This clonotype has just a few counts. This sequence joins TRBV12-3 or TRBV12-4 and TRBJ2-2, with TRBD1 matching over 11 bases. Trimming cost V 6 bases and J 6 bases; bases outside gene matches: 6. CDR3 size: 15 residues. CDR3 loop: CASRDGTGGPGELFF. The DNA of the CDR3 is TGTGCCAGCAGAGACGGGACAGGGGGTCCCGGGGAGCTGTTTTTT.

The chain is built from TRBV3-1 and TRBJ1-2; 8 bases map to TRBD1. V shed 5 bases, J shed 1 base, and the junction held 3 bases outside the gene matches. CDR3 length: 14 residues. Per the germline V gene, CDR1 is LGHDT and CDR2 is YNNKEL (reference sequence). CDR3 nucleotide sequence: TGTGCCAGCAGCGCCGGACAGGGTAACTATGGCTACACCTTC. It encodes CASSAGQGNYGYTF. Filled out from reference TRBV3-1 and TRBJ1-2, the complete variable domain reads DTAVSQTPKYLVTQMGNDKSIKCEQNLGHDTMYWYKQDSKKFLKIMFSYNNKELIINETVPNRFSPKSPDKAHLNLHINSLELGDSAVYFCASSAGQGNYGYTFGSGTRLTVV.